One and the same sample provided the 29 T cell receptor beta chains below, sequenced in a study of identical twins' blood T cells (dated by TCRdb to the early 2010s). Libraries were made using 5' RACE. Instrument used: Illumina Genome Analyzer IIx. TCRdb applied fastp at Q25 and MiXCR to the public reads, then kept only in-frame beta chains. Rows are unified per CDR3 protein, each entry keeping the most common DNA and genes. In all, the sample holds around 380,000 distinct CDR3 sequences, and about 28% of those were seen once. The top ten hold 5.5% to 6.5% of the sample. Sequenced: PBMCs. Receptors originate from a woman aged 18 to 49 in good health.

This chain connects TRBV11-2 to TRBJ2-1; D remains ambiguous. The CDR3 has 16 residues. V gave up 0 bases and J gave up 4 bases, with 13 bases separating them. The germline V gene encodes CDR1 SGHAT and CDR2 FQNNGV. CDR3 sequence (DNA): TGTGCCAGCAGCTTAGATCTGGCAGGAACGTACAATGAGCAGTTCTTC. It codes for CASSLDLAGTYNEQFF. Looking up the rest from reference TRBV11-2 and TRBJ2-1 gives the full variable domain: EAGVAQSPRYKIIEKRQSVAFWCNPISGHATLYWYQQILGQGPKLLIQFQNNGVVDDSQLPKDRFSAERLKGVDSTLKIQPAKLEDSAVYLCASSLDLAGTYNEQFFGPGTRLTVL.

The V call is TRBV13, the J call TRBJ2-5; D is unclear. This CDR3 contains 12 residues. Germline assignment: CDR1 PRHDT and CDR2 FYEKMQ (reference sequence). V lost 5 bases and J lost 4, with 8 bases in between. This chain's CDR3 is CASSRDTETQYF. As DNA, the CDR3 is TGTGCCAGCAGCCGTGACACAGAGACCCAGTACTTC.

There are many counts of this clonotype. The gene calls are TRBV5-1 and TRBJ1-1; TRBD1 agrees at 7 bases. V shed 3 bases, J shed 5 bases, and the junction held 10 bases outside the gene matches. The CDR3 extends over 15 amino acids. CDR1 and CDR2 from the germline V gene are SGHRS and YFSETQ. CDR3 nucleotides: TGCGCCAGCAGCTCGAGGGCAGGGGGGAGAACTGAAGCTTTCTTT. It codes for CASSSRAGGRTEAFF.

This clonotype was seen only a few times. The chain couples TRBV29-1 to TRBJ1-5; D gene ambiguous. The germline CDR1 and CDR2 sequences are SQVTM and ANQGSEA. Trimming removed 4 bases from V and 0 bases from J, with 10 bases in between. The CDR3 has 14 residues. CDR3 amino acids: CSVGEGYSNQPQHF. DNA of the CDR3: TGCAGCGTTGGGGAGGGTTATAGCAATCAGCCCCAGCATTTT.

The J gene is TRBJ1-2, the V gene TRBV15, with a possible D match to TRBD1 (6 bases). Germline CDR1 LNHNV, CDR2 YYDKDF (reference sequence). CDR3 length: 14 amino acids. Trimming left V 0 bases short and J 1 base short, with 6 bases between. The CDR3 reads CATSRDRGNYGYTF. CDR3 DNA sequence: TGTGCCACCAGCAGAGACAGGGGTAACTATGGCTACACCTTC. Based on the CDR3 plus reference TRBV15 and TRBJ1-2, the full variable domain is DAMVIQNPRYQVTQFGKPVTLSCSQTLNHNVMYWYQQKSSQAPKLLFHYYDKDFNNEADTPDNFQSRRPNTSFCFLDIRSPGLGDTAMYLCATSRDRGNYGYTFGSGTRLTVV.

DNA of the CDR3: TGCGCCAGCAGCCTTCCCGGACGGCGGAGGGACTATGGCTACACCTTC. Translation: CASSLPGRRRDYGYTF. The chain carries TRBV4-1 and TRBJ1-2; D is undetermined. Looked up from germline, CDR1 is MGHRA and CDR2 is YSYEKL. The V end lost 4 bases, the J end lost 3 bases, and 18 bases lay between the germline ends. There are 16 residues in the CDR3.

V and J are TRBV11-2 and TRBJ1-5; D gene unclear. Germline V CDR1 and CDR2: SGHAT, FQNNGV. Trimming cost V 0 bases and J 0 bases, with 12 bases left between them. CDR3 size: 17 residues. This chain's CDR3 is CASSLDARSNSNQPQHF. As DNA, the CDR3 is TGTGCCAGCAGCTTAGATGCCCGGTCCAATAGCAATCAGCCCCAGCATTTT.

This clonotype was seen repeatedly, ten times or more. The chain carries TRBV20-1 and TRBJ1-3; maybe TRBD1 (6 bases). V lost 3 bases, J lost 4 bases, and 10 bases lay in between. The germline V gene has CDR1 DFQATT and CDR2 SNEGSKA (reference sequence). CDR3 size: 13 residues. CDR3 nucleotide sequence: TGCAGTGCTAGCCTGACAGGAGGAAACACCATATATTTT. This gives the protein CSASLTGGNTIYF.

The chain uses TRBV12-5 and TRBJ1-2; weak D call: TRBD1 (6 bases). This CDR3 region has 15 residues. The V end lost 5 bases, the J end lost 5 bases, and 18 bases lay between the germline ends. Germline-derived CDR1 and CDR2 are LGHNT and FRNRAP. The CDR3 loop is CASGPNRDTYYGYTF. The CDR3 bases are TGTGCTAGTGGTCCTAACCGGGACACCTATTATGGCTACACCTTC.

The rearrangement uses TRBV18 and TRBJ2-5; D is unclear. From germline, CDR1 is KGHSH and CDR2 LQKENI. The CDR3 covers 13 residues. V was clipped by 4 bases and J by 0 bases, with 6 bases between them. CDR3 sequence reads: CASSLQYQETQYF. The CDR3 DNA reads TGTGCCAGCTCACTGCAATACCAAGAGACCCAGTACTTC.

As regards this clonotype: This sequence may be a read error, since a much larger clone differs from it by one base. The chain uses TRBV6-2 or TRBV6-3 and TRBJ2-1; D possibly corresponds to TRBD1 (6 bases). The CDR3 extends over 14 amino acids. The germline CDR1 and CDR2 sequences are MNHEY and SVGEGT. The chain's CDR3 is CAGSLDSSYNEQFF. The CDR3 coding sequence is TGTGCCGGCAGTCTGGACAGTTCCTACAATGAGCAGTTCTTC.

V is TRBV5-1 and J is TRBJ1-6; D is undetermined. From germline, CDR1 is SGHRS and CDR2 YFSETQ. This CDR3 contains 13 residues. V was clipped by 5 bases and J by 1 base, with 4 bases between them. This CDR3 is CASSQSYNSPLHF. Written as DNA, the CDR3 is TGCGCCAGCAGTCAATCCTATAATTCACCCCTCCACTTT.

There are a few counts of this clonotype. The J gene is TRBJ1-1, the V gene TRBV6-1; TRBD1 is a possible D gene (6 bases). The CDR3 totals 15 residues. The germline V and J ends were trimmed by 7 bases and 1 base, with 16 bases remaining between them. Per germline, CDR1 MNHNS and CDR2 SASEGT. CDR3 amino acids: CASIPLDSPNTEAFF. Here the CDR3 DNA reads TGTGCCAGCATACCTTTGGACAGCCCGAACACTGAAGCTTTCTTT.

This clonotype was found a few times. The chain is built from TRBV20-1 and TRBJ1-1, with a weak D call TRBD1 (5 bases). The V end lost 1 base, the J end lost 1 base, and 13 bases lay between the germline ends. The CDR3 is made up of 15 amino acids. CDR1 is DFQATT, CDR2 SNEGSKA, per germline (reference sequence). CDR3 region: CSARGGRPGNTEAFF. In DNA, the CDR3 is TGCAGTGCTAGAGGGGGCCGTCCGGGGAACACTGAAGCTTTCTTT.

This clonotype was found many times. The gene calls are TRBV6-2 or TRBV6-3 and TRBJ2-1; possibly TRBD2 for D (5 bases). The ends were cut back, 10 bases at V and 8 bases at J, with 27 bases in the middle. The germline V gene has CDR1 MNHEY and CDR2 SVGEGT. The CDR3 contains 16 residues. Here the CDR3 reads CATGPLRLTIEYEQFF. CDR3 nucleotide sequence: TGTGCCACCGGACCTTTACGACTAACCATAGAGTATGAGCAGTTCTTC.

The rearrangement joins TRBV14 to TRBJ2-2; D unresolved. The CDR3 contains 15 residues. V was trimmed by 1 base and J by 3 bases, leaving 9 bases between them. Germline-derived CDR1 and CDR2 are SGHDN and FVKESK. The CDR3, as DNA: TGTGCCAGCAGCCAAGCGGTCCGTTACACCGGGGAGCTGTTTTTT. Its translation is CASSQAVRYTGELFF.

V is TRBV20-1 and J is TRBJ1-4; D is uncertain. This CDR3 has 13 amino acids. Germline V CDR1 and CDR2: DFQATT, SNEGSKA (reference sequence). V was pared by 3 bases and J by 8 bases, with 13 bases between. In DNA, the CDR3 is TGCAGTGCTAGCCTGACCCGGACGGAAAAACTGTTTTTT. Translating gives CSASLTRTEKLFF.

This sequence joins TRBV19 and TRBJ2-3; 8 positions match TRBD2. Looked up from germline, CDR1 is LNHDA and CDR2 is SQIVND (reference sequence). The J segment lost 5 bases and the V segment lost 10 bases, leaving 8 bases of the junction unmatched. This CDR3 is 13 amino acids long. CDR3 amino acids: CATNRGGEDTQYF. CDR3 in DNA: TGTGCCACCAACCGGGGGGGAGAAGATACGCAGTATTTT.

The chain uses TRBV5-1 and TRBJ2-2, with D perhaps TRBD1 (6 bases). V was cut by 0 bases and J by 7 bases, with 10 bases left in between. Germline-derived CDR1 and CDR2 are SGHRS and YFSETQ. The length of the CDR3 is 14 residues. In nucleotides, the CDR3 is TGCGCCAGCAGCTTGGACAGGGTGATCGGGGAGCTGTTTTTT. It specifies CASSLDRVIGELFF.

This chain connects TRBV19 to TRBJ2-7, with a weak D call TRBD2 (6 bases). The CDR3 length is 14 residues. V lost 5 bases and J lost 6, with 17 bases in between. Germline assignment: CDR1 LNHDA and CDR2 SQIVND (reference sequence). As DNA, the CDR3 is TGTGCCAGTAGTGGACGGGACTTGGTTTTCGAGCAGTACTTC. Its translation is CASSGRDLVFEQYF.

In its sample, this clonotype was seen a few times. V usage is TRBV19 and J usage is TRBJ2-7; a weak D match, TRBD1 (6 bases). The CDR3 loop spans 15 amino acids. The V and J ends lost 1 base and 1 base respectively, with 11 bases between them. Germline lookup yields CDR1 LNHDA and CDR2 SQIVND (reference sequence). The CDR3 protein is CASSIGGQQSYEQYF. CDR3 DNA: TGTGCCAGTAGTATAGGTGGACAGCAATCCTACGAGCAGTACTTC.

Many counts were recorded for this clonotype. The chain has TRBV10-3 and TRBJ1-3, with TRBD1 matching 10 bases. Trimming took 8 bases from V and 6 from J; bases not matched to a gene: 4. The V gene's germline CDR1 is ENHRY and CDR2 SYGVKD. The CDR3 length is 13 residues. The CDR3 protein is CAIRQGAENTIYF. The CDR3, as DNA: TGTGCCATCCGACAGGGGGCTGAAAACACCATATATTTT.

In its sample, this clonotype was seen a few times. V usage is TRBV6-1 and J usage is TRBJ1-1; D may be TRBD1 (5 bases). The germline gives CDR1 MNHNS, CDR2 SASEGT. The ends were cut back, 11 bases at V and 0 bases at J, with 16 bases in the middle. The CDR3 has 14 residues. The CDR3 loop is CAHGGARMNTEAFF. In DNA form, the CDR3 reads TGTGCCCATGGTGGGGCTCGAATGAACACTGAAGCTTTCTTT.

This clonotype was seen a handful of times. DNA for the CDR3: TGTGCCAGCAGCTACTATTCTGAGAGCGAGCAGTACTTC. As protein: CASSYYSESEQYF. J is TRBJ2-7 and V is TRBV27, with D uncertain. Germline CDR1 reads MNHEY; CDR2 reads SMNVEV (reference sequence). The length of the CDR3 is 13 residues. Trimming took 6 bases from V and 6 from J, leaving 15 bases between them.

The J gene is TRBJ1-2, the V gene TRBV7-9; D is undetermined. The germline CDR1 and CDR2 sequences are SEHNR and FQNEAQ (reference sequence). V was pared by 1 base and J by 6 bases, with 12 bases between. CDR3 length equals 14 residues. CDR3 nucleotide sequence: TGTGCCAGCAGCTTAGGTTGGAAAACGGATGGCTACACCTTC. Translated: CASSLGWKTDGYTF.

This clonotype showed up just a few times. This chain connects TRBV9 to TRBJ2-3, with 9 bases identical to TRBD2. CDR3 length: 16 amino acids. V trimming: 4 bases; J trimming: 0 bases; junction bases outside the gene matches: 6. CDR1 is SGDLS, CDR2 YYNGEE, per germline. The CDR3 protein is CASSIRLAESTDTQYF. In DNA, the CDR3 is TGTGCCAGCAGCATCCGACTAGCGGAAAGCACAGATACGCAGTATTTT.

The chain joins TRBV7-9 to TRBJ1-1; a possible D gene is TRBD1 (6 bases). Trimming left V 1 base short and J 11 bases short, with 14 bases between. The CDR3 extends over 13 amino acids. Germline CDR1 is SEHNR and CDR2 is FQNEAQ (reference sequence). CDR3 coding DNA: TGTGCCAGCAGCTTAGGAGGAGGGGGAACGGCTTTCTTT. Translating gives CASSLGGGGTAFF.

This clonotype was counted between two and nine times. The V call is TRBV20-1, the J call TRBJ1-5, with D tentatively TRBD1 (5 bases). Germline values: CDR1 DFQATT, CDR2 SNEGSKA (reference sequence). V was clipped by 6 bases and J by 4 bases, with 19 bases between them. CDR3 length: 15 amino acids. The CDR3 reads CSASRGVGRNQPQHF. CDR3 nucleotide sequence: TGCAGTGCAAGTAGGGGTGTAGGACGTAATCAGCCCCAGCATTTT.

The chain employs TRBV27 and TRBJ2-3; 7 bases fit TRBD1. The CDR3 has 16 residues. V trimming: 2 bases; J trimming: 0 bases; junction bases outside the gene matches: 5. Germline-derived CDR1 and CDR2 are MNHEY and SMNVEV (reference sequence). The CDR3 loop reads CASSLLGTESTDTQYF. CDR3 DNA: TGTGCCAGCAGTTTACTAGGGACAGAGAGCACAGATACGCAGTATTTT.